The 24 T cell receptor beta chains listed next were all sequenced from one sample in a study of cytomegalovirus exposure and HLA in healthy donors (dated by TCRdb to about 2017). Preparation of the library involved the immunoSEQ multiplex PCR assay. The multiplex PCR relied on a mix of 60 forward primers for TCR Vbeta segments and 13 reverse primers for TCR Jbeta segments. TCRdb carries this immuneACCESS record with in-frame sequences only. Its versions omit some clonotypes, under half of them owing to an unresolved V gene in the studies checked, with the rest unexplained. The sample table lists about 160,000 clones, around 83% of them with a count of one. The top ten hold roughly 2.2% of the sample. The specimen was PBMCs. Every receptor here comes from a man aged 18 to 30 in good health and CMV-seropositive.

This clone appeared a single time. This chain uses TRBV5-4 with TRBJ2-1; D is possibly TRBD1 (5 bases). This CDR3 spans 16 amino acids. Deletions cut 6 bases from V and 4 bases from J, with 20 bases between. Looked up from germline, CDR1 is SGHNT and CDR2 is YYREEE (reference sequence). For the CDR3, the DNA is TGTGCCAGCACCGATGGGCAGGGAAGCCCTTACAATGAGCAGTTCTTC. This sequence encodes CASTDGQGSPYNEQFF. The full variable domain, in which reference TRBV5-4 and TRBJ2-1 provide the parts outside the CDR3, is ETGVTQSPTHLIKTRGQQVTLRCSSQSGHNTVSWYQQALGQGPQFIFQYYREEENGRGNFPPRFSGLQFPNYSSELNVNALELDDSALYLCASTDGQGSPYNEQFFGPGTRLTVL.

About this clone itself: In the same sample, other DNA sequences code for this CDR3. DNA for the CDR3: TGTGCCTGGAGTGTCTCACTGACAGGCCGTTCCGGGGAGCTGTTTTTT. Translated, it gives CAWSVSLTGRSGELFF. This chain connects TRBV30 to TRBJ2-2; D perhaps matches TRBD1 (6 bases). Looked up from germline, CDR1 is GTSNPN and CDR2 is SVGIG (reference sequence). V shed 0 bases and J shed 6 bases, with 17 bases lying between them. This CDR3 region has 16 residues. The variable domain in full, with the rest retrieved from reference TRBV30 and TRBJ2-2, is SQTIHQWPATLVQPVGSPLSLECTVEGTSNPNLYWYRQAAGRGLQLLFYSVGIGQISSEVPQNLSASRPQDRQFILSSKKLLLSDSGFYLCAWSVSLTGRSGELFFGEGSRLTVL.

The chain is built from TRBV6-5 and TRBJ2-7; no clear D gene. In germline, CDR1 is MNHEY, CDR2 SVGAGI. Trimming pared 5 bases from V and 0 bases from J, leaving 14 bases between. This CDR3 has 15 residues. CDR3 nucleotides: TGTGCCAGCAGTCCCGCCAGACTGCCCTCCTACGAGCAGTACTTC. It is translated as CASSPARLPSYEQYF.

The table lists this clone with a few counts. This sequence joins TRBV10-3 and TRBJ1-4, with 9 bases aligning to TRBD1. Germline V lookup: CDR1 ENHRY, CDR2 SYGVKD. The CDR3 has 13 residues. Losses at the gene ends were 6 bases for V and 7 bases for J; bases not matched to a gene: 3. The CDR3 reads CAIREQGAEKLFF. For the CDR3, the DNA is TGTGCCATCAGAGAACAGGGGGCTGAAAAACTGTTTTTT.

The rearrangement joins TRBV19 to TRBJ1-5, with no clear D. Germline lookup yields CDR1 LNHDA and CDR2 SQIVND (reference sequence). The ends were cut back, 0 bases at V and 2 bases at J, with 11 bases in the middle. This CDR3 comprises 16 residues. The CDR3 DNA is TGTGCCAGTAGTATAGATGGTATAGTAGGCAATCAGCCCCAGCATTTT. It encodes CASSIDGIVGNQPQHF.

The chain has TRBV13 and TRBJ2-3; TRBD2 might be the D (6 bases). The CDR3 runs to 14 residues. Trimming took off 5 bases at V and 4 bases at J, with 13 bases between the two ends. Germline values: CDR1 PRHDT, CDR2 FYEKMQ (reference sequence). CDR3 DNA sequence: TGTGCCAGCAGCCGACGACTAGTACCAGATACGCAGTATTTT. Protein sequence: CASSRRLVPDTQYF.

This chain links TRBV5-6 with TRBJ2-7; D possibly corresponds to TRBD2 (7 bases). CDR1 is SGHDT, CDR2 YYEEEE, per germline. This CDR3 comprises 14 residues. The V gene lost 0 bases and the J gene lost 5 bases, with 12 bases spanning the gap. The CDR3 bases are TGTGCCAGCAGCTTGGAAGGGGGGGCGCACGAGCAGTACTTC. As protein: CASSLEGGAHEQYF.

The genes are TRBV15 and TRBJ1-4, with D tentatively TRBD1 (6 bases). The germline CDR1 and CDR2 sequences are LNHNV and YYDKDF (reference sequence). V lost 7 bases and J lost 4, with 10 bases in between. The CDR3 runs to 13 residues. This CDR3 reads CATKQGFNEKLFF. The CDR3 DNA is TGTGCCACCAAACAGGGCTTTAATGAAAAACTGTTTTTT.

The chain is built from TRBV5-4 and TRBJ2-5; D possibly corresponds to TRBD2 (6 bases). Trimming left V 1 base short and J 2 bases short, with 9 bases between. The CDR3 is 14 amino acids. Germline-derived CDR1 and CDR2 are SGHNT and YYREEE (reference sequence). The DNA of the CDR3 is TGTGCCAGCAGCTTGAGTCTAGCGCAAGAGACCCAGTACTTC. It is translated as CASSLSLAQETQYF.

The J gene is TRBJ2-6, the V gene TRBV5-1; the D gene is possibly TRBD1 (5 bases). CDR3 length equals 16 residues. Germline assignment: CDR1 SGHRS and CDR2 YFSETQ. Trimming pared 4 bases from V and 1 base from J, leaving 12 bases between. The CDR3 loop reads CASSQGGESGANVLTF. The DNA of the CDR3 is TGCGCCAGCAGCCAGGGTGGTGAGTCTGGGGCCAACGTCCTGACTTTC. The full variable domain, completed using reference TRBV5-1 and TRBJ2-6, is KAGVTQTPRYLIKTRGQQVTLSCSPISGHRSVSWYQQTPGQGLQFLFEYFSETQRNKGNFPGRFSGRQFSNSRSEMNVSTLELGDSALYLCASSQGGESGANVLTFGAGSRLTVL.

The rearrangement joins TRBV7-9 to TRBJ1-2; D may be TRBD1 (5 bases). Germline V gene lookup returns CDR1 SEHNR and CDR2 FQNEAQ (reference sequence). The CDR3 loop spans 15 amino acids. V was clipped by 6 bases and J by 2 bases, with 16 bases between them. CDR3 region: CASRGEAGENYGYTF. CDR3 nucleotides: TGTGCCAGCAGGGGGGAGGCGGGGGAGAACTATGGCTACACCTTC. Combining the CDR3 with reference TRBV7-9 and TRBJ1-2 gives the whole variable domain DTGVSQNPRHKITKRGQNVTFRCDPISEHNRLYWYRQTLGQGPEFLTYFQNEAQLEKSRLLSDRFSAERPKGSFSTLEIQRTEQGDSAMYLCASRGEAGENYGYTFGSGTRLTVV.

The V call is TRBV7-3, the J call TRBJ2-5; 12 nucleotides agree with TRBD2. Germline V gene sequence: CDR1 SGHTA, CDR2 FQGTGA. V dropped 5 bases and J dropped 5; count of bases not matched to a gene: 6. The CDR3 totals 15 residues. The CDR3 bases are TGTGCCAGCAGCCCAGCTAGCGGGGGGGTCGAGACCCAGTACTTC. It yields the protein CASSPASGGVETQYF.

The chain uses TRBV4-2 and TRBJ2-7; 11 bases line up with TRBD2. Unmatched junction bases numbered 8, after V lost 0 bases and J lost 7 bases. This CDR3 has 16 residues. The germline gives CDR1 LGHNA, CDR2 YNFKEQ. The CDR3 reads CASSQDPLAGGWEQYF. The CDR3 DNA reads as TGTGCCAGCAGCCAAGACCCTCTAGCGGGGGGTTGGGAGCAGTACTTC.

The J gene is TRBJ2-2, the V gene TRBV5-1, with D tentatively TRBD1 (6 bases). In germline, CDR1 is SGHRS, CDR2 YFSETQ. V dropped 3 bases and J dropped 1 base, with 7 bases sitting between them. CDR3 length: 14 amino acids. CDR3 in DNA: TGCGCCAGCAGCTCGACAGGGAACACCGGGGAGCTGTTTTTT. The encoded protein is CASSSTGNTGELFF.

V gene TRBV5-1 combines with J gene TRBJ1-4; a possible D gene is TRBD1 (6 bases). The CDR3 spans 14 residues. V dropped 4 bases and J dropped 4 bases, with 11 bases sitting between them. Germline-derived CDR1 and CDR2 are SGHRS and YFSETQ. CDR3 sequence reads: CASSPGTSNEKLFF. The CDR3 nucleotides are TGCGCCAGCAGCCCCGGGACAAGTAATGAAAAACTGTTTTTT.

The V gene is TRBV6-1, the J gene TRBJ2-1; TRBD1 matches at 7 bases. V lost 7 bases, J lost 5 bases, and 8 bases stayed unmatched. CDR1 MNHNS and CDR2 SASEGT come from the germline V gene. This CDR3 spans 14 amino acids. CDR3: CASTVGRGNNEQFF. CDR3 coding DNA: TGTGCCAGCACCGTGGGCAGGGGGAACAATGAGCAGTTCTTC.

The CDR3 DNA is TGTGCCAGCAGCCCCTTTAGAGGCACTGAAGCTTTCTTT. Translating gives CASSPFRGTEAFF. The J gene is TRBJ1-1, the V gene TRBV14; no clear D gene. Trimming cost V 4 bases and J 4 bases, with 10 bases left between them. This CDR3 spans 13 amino acids. The germline gives CDR1 SGHDN, CDR2 FVKESK.

The V and J genes are TRBV4-3 and TRBJ1-5; D gene ambiguous. The V end was cut by 0 bases, the J end by 6 bases, with 6 bases between. The length of the CDR3 is 13 residues. CDR1 is LGHNA and CDR2 is YSLEER in the germline V gene. The CDR3 DNA follows: TGCGCCAGCAGCCAAGATCAGGCTCAGCCCCAGCATTTT. This codes for CASSQDQAQPQHF.

The chain recombines TRBV7-9 with TRBJ1-6, with unresolved D. Trimming took off 2 bases at V and 14 bases at J, with 13 bases between the two ends. Germline values: CDR1 SEHNR, CDR2 FQNEAQ (reference sequence). CDR3 length equals 13 residues. CDR3 sequence (DNA): TGTGCCAGCAGCTTAACTGCAGGCTCGGCCCTCCACTTT. This sequence encodes CASSLTAGSALHF.

This clone was observed many times. V usage is TRBV6-6 and J usage is TRBJ2-1; no reliable D call. Germline-derived CDR1 and CDR2 are MNHNY and SVGAGI (reference sequence). This CDR3 spans 12 amino acids. Between the trimmed V and J ends, which lost 6 bases and 2 bases, there was a span of 5 bases. The CDR3 nucleotides are TGTGCCAGCAGCTTCCCCTACAATGAGCAGTTCTTC. Its protein is CASSFPYNEQFF.

This clone was observed a single time. The gene calls are TRBV30 and TRBJ1-1; D remains unclear. This CDR3 region has 14 residues. Germline CDR1 is GTSNPN and CDR2 is SVGIG (reference sequence). The CDR3 DNA is TGTGCACGTGGGCCGGTCGTTTTGAACACTGAAGCTTTCTTT. It yields the protein CARGPVVLNTEAFF.

This chain links TRBV4-3 with TRBJ2-2, with 10 bases that match TRBD2. This CDR3 contains 15 residues. J lost 7 bases, V lost 0 bases, and 2 bases had no gene match. CDR1 and CDR2 (germline): LGHNA, YSLEER. CDR3: CASSQEASGGGELFF. The CDR3 DNA is TGCGCCAGCAGCCAAGAGGCTAGCGGGGGCGGGGAGCTGTTTTTT.

This clone was observed a handful of times. The limits of the CDR3 on the DNA are not certain, so only TCRdb's listed CDR3 is given. This chain connects TRBV5-6 to TRBJ2-7; the table's TRBD1 call for D was not verified on the DNA. CDR1 is SGHDT, CDR2 YYEEEE, per germline. The CDR3 spans 14 amino acids, including both terminal residues. The CDR3 reads CASSFGPGGNEQYF.

The chain is built from TRBV11-2 and TRBJ1-1, with D possibly TRBD1 on 5 matching bases. Germline CDR1 is SGHAT and CDR2 is FQNNGV. V was shortened by 0 bases and J by 4 bases, with 15 bases between the two germline ends. This CDR3 spans 16 amino acids. This CDR3 is CASSLDSGVRGTEAFF. DNA of the CDR3: TGTGCCAGCAGCTTAGATTCGGGGGTTCGAGGCACTGAAGCTTTCTTT.